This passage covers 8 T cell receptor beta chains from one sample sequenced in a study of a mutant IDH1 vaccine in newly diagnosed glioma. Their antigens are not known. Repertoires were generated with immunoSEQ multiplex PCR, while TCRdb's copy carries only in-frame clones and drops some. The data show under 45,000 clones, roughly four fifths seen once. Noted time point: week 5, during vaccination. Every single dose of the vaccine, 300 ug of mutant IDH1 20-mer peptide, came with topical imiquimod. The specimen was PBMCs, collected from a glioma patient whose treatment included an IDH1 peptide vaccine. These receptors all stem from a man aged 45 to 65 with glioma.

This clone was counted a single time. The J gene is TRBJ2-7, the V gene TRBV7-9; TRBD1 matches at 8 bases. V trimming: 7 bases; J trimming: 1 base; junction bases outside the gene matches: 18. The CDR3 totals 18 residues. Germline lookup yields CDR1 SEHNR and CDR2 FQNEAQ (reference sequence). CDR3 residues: CASNRLPRPGQVSYEQYF. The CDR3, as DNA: TGTGCCAGCAACCGATTGCCACGGCCGGGACAGGTATCCTACGAGCAGTACTTC.

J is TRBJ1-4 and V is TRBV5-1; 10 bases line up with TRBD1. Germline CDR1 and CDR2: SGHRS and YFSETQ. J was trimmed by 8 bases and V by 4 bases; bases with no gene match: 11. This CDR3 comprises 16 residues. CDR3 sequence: CASSKPDRGEEEKLFF. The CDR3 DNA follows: TGCGCCAGCAGCAAACCGGACAGGGGGGAAGAAGAAAAACTGTTTTTT.

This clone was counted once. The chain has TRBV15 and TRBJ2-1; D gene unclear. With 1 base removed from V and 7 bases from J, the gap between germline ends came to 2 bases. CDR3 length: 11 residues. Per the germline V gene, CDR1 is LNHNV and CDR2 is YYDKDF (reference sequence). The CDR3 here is CATSRVNEQFF. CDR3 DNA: TGTGCCACCAGCAGAGTGAATGAGCAGTTCTTC.

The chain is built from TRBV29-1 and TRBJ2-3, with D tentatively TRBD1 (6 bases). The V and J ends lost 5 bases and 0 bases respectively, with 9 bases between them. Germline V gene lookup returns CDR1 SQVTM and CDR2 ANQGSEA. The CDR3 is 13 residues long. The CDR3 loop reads CSVRQASTDTQYF. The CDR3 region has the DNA TGCAGCGTTAGACAGGCTAGCACAGATACGCAGTATTTT.

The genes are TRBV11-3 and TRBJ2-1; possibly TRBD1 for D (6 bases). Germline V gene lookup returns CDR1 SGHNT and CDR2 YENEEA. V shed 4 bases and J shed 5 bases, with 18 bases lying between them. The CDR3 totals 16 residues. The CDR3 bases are TGTGCCAGCAGCTCAACCAACAGGGATAACGACAATGAGCAGTTCTTC. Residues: CASSSTNRDNDNEQFF.

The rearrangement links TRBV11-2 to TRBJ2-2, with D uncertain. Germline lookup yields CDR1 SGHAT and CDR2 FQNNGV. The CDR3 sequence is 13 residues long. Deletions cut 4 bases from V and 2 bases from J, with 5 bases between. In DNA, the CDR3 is TGTGCCAGCAGCTCGCACAACACCGGGGAGCTGTTTTTT. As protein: CASSSHNTGELFF.

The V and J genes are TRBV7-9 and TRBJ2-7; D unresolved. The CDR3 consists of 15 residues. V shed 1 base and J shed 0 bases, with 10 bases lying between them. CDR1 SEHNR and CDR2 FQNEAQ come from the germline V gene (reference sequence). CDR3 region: CASSLGPESSYEQYF. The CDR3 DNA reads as TGTGCCAGCAGCTTAGGACCGGAGAGCTCCTACGAGCAGTACTTC.

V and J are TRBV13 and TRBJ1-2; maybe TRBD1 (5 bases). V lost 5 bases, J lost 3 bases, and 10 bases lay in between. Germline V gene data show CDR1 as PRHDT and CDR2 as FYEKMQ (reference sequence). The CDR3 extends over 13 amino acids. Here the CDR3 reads CASSRRGDYGYTF. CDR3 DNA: TGTGCCAGCAGCCGCCGGGGCGACTATGGCTACACCTTC.